This TCR beta chain originates from a study of shared clonotypes between healthy human individuals. CD4+ cells yielded CD45RA+ naive and CD45RA-negative memory subsets. CDR3 length: 15 residues. V shed 5 bases, J shed 3 bases, and the junction held 7 bases outside the gene matches. CDR1 MNHEY and CDR2 SMNVEV come from the germline V gene (reference sequence). Profiling relied on immunoSEQ multiplex PCR, and the TCRdb table lists in-frame clones only, not all of them. The sample records hundreds of thousands of clones, roughly 70% being singletons. The chain couples TRBV27 to TRBJ1-5; TRBD1 matches at 7 bases. This TCR derives from a woman under 40 in good health. Sequencing input: memory CD4+ T cells sorted from blood. Subset here: CD45RA-negative fraction. The CDR3 nucleotides are TGTGCCAGCAGTAAACAGGGACAGCTCAATCAGCCCCAGCATTTT. This gives the protein CASSKQGQLNQPQHF.